This T cell receptor beta chain was recovered during a study of T-cell reconstitution after alpha-beta-depleted transplantation in children (dated by TCRdb to 2016 to 2017). Notes on the research overall: Using TCR repertoire profiling, the study followed T-cell immune reconstitution in a quantitative way in children after TCRalphabeta/CD19-depleted allogeneic hematopoietic cell transplantation.

The library was obtained by PCR. Sequencing was performed on an Illumina HiSeq 2500. TCR library preparation used molecular barcoding, with unique molecular identifiers applied to normalize quantification of the TCRbeta repertoire. Using fastp at Q25 and MiXCR, TCRdb reprocessed the public reads and kept productive beta chains. Under each unique CDR3 protein, matching rows form one entry showing the most common genes and DNA. This sample has roughly 500,000 distinct CDR3 sequences in its table, and approximately 29% of those were observed once. The ten top clones hold more than 2% of the sample. This clonotype has just a few counts. The specificity of this receptor is unknown. Per-base quality was not reported, and no clone a single base away is much larger than it. V trim: 6 bases; J trim: 5 bases; unmatched bases: 9. From its cysteine to its phenylalanine, the CDR3 spans 14 amino acids. Kept here is only the CDR3 DNA, which spans 42 bases and is read in frame from base 1.

The sequence was collected from a human donor who donated a stem cell graft to a child with aplastic anemia. Sequenced here: PBMCs from the stem cell graft donor, sampled from the stem cell graft. The rearrangement joined TRBV12-3 or TRBV12-4 to TRBJ2-5; 7 middle bases align to TRBD1. The CDR3: CASRGDRAWETQYF. The nucleotides read TGTGCCAGCAGGGGTGACAGGGCGTGGGAGACCCAGTACTTC.